This T cell receptor beta chain was captured by sequencing in a study of beta chain features in type 1 diabetes. Sequenced material consisted of expressed TCRB transcripts (all of the isolated RNA was reverse transcribed). Clones were sequenced by immunoSEQ multiplex PCR, and TCRdb holds only the in-frame ones, with some missing. Of 350,000 to 450,000 clones listed, around 16% are singletons. CD4+ naive, central memory, regulatory and stem cell-like memory subsets were isolated by sorting on CD45RO/CCR7/CD25/CD127/CD95/CD27. Sorted populations all had greater than 95% purity. CDR3 length: 12 amino acids. Between the trimmed V and J ends, which lost 2 bases and 2 bases, there was a span of 7 bases. The V gene's germline CDR1 is GTSNPN and CDR2 SVGIG (reference sequence).

The sample was naive CD4+ T cells from blood. The J gene is TRBJ2-7, the V gene TRBV30, with D maybe TRBD1 (5 bases). The sequence was obtained from a woman aged 18-29 years in good health. The CDR3 DNA follows: TGTGCCTGGAGTTCAGGGACCTACGAGCAGTACTTC. Amino acid sequence: CAWSSGTYEQYF.